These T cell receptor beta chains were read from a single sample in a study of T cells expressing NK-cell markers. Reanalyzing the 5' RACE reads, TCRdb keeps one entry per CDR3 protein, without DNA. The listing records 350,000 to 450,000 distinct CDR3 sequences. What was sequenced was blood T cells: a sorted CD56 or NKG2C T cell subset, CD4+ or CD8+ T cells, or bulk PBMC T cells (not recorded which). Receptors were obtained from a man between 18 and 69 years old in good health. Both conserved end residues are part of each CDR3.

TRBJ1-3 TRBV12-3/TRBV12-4 CASRTDSSGNTIYF
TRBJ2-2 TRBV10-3 CAISERSTSGHTGELFF
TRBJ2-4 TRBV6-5 CASSPYRTAPGYKNIQYF
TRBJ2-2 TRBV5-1 CASAKLGTSSAGELFF
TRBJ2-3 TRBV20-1 CSARDAGGLNTQYF
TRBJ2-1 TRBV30 CAESINRDSNSYNEQFF
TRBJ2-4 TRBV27 CASGRAGRNIQYF
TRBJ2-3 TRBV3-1 CASSHIRTGTDTQYF
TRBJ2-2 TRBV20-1 CSAMAGVNTGELFF
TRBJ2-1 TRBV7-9 CASSLGLRDNEQFF
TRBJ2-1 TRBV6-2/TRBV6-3 CASSWRQGAYNEQFF
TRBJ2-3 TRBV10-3 CAISEGRGGPETDTQYF
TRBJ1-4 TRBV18 CASSPDGRTAGKEKLFF
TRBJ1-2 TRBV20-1 CSALDRGNYGYTF
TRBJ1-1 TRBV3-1 CASSGTGRVGAFF
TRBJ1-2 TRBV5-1 CASSFRQGNYGYTF
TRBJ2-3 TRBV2 CASRTSGASTDTQYF
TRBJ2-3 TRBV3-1 CATTASGTSDTQYF
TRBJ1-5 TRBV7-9 CASSLVRWGSDQPQHF
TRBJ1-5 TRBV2 CASSDPNQPQHF
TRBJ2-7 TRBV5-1 CASSPGGGTGGYEQYF
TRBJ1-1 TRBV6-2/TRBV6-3 CASRSGTRGTEAFF
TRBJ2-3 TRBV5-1 CASSLQSAGGRGDTQYF
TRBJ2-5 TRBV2 CASRGSGGLETQYF
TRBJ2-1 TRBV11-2 CASSPSGRGAYNEQFF
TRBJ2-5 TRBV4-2 CASSPQPAVVTSQGTQYF
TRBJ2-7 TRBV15 CATSRDSPSGPSYEQYF
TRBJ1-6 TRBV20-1 CSARNRVYNSPLHF
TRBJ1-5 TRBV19 CASSLTVEDGVNQPQHF
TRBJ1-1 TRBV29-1 CSASTGGRPEAFF
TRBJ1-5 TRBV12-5 CASGLDSGSNQPQHF
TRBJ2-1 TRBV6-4 CASSATNDPYNEQFF